This T cell receptor (beta chain) stems from a study of T cells in Graves' hyperthyroidism and ophthalmopathy. Findings of the study overall: The model foresaw ophthalmopathy a median around seven months prior to onset.

TCR beta CDR3 regions were amplified from RNA transcripts. The HTBI primer set drove a first-round RT-PCR of the TCR CDR3. Each CDR3 protein gets one entry after TCRdb re-called the multiplex PCR reads with MiXCR. The sample has 410,000 or so distinct CDR3 sequences; under 15% are singletons. To note about this clonotype: The target antigen is unknown.

Germline assignment: CDR1 SGHDT and CDR2 YYEEEE. The CDR3 length is 15 residues. Trimming shortened V by 4 bases and J by 4 bases, and 18 bases separated the two germline ends. The sequencing sample was made of blood. The chain joins TRBV5-6 to TRBJ2-7; unclear D gene. The TCR comes from a man younger than 30 with Graves' ophthalmopathy. The CDR3 reads CASSRNFRLEYEQYF. The CDR3 DNA sequence: TGTGCCAGCAGCCGAAACTTTAGGTTGGAGTACGAGCAGTACTTC.